The 7 T cell receptor beta chains below come from one sample, sequenced in a study of shared clonotypes between healthy human individuals (TCRdb year 2020). Libraries came from the immunoSEQ multiplex PCR assay. In TCRdb, the immuneACCESS table is reduced to in-frame sequences with V and J assigned. These tables do not hold every clone; where another copy was compared, an unresolved V gene accounts for under half, and the others remain unexplained. This sample comprises about 2.3 million clones, approximately 90% of them detected only once. Approximately 0.4% of the sample rests with the top ten. The sample comprised naive CD4+ T cells from PBMCs. In the paper's terms, the cell subset or site label means: CD45RA+ positively selected. The source of these receptors is a man aged 18 to 29 in good health. Some clones in this sample may be carry-over from other donors' samples.

On this clone itself: Other DNA sequences in this sample translate to the same CDR3. The chain couples TRBV5-1 to TRBJ2-7; D tentatively fits TRBD1 or TRBD2 (5 bases each). Trimming pared 0 bases from V and 4 bases from J, leaving 11 bases between. CDR1 and CDR2 (germline): SGHRS, YFSETQ. The CDR3 spans 14 residues. CDR3 DNA: TGCGCCAGCAGCTTGGTCGGGGCAGGGTACGAGCAGTACTTC. Translation: CASSLVGAGYEQYF.

This chain connects TRBV30 to TRBJ1-2, with TRBD1 as a possible D gene (5 bases). The CDR3 runs 15 residues. CDR1 GTSNPN and CDR2 SVGIG come from the germline V gene (reference sequence). V lost 4 bases to trimming and J lost 2 bases, with 17 bases between them. The CDR3 sequence: CAWTRPRGRNYGYTF. In DNA form, the CDR3 reads TGTGCCTGGACCCGACCGCGGGGACGGAACTATGGCTACACCTTC.

The CDR3 spells CASSPRPLNTEAFF. The CDR3 DNA is TGTGCCAGCTCACCACGGCCCTTGAACACTGAAGCTTTCTTT. This chain joins TRBV18 and TRBJ1-1; D is unresolved. Germline V gene sequence: CDR1 KGHSH, CDR2 LQKENI. V was cut by 1 base and J by 0 bases, with 6 bases left in between. The CDR3 totals 14 residues.

As regards this clone: Other DNA sequences of this sample code for an identical CDR3. The chain couples TRBV5-1 to TRBJ1-1; D is ambiguous. Germline values: CDR1 SGHRS, CDR2 YFSETQ. This CDR3 spans 13 amino acids. Trimming pared 0 bases from V and 2 bases from J, leaving 5 bases between. The CDR3 region has the DNA TGCGCCAGCAGCTTGGTCCTTAACACTGAAGCTTTCTTT. It is translated as CASSLVLNTEAFF.

On this clone itself: Other DNA sequences from this sample encode an identical CDR3 as well. This chain uses TRBV5-1 with TRBJ1-5, with TRBD1 matching over 7 bases. CDR1 and CDR2 from the germline V gene are SGHRS and YFSETQ. This CDR3 is built from 13 residues. V shed 1 base and J 5 bases; nucleotides not matched to a gene: 0. DNA of the CDR3: TGCGCCAGCAGCTTGACAGGGGATCAGCCCCAGCATTTT. Encoded protein: CASSLTGDQPQHF.

This clone showed up just once. The V call is TRBV18, the J call TRBJ1-2, with 10 nucleotides matching TRBD1. Germline V lookup: CDR1 KGHSH, CDR2 LQKENI. The CDR3 covers 16 residues. The J segment lost 3 bases and the V segment lost 0 bases, leaving 4 bases of the junction unmatched. The DNA for the CDR3 is TGTGCCAGCTCACCACCCCGACAGGGGGCTGACTATGGCTACACCTTC. Translation gives CASSPPRQGADYGYTF.

The chain carries TRBV6-4 and TRBJ2-3, with 10 bases aligning to TRBD2. The CDR3 totals 16 residues. Germline CDR1 reads MRHNA; CDR2 reads SNTAGT. V shed 6 bases and J 1 base; nucleotides not matched to a gene: 7. This chain's CDR3 is CASRRAGTSGTDTQYF. The CDR3 nucleotides read TGTGCCAGCAGAAGAGCCGGGACTAGCGGCACAGATACGCAGTATTTT.